This is a list of T cell receptor beta chains from one sample in a study of Ad26.COV2.S vaccination and SARS-CoV-2 variants. The protocol was immunoSEQ multiplex PCR, while the TCRdb copy is restricted to in-frame clones and leaves out a portion. There are fewer than 400,000 clones in the sample; about 82% occur only once, and approximately 2.2% lies in the top ten. The specimen comprised peripheral blood, sampled in a trial of Ad26.COV2.S vaccine versus placebo. The receptors stem from a person aged 18-65 years who received the Ad26.COV2.S COVID-19 vaccine or a placebo. The CDR3 runs from the conserved cysteine through the conserved F or W. The D gene is left open where the match is weak. Size values are once, few and many counts, or a class for expanded clones, and some rows have none.

DNA: TGCGCCAGCAGCCAAGCGAAGCGGAATGAGCAGTTCTTC
CDR3: CASSQAKRNEQFF
J: TRBJ2-1
V: TRBV4-1
size: NA
D: NA

DNA: TGTGCTAGTCAGGGGTACACTGAAGCTTTCTTT
CDR3: CASQGYTEAFF
J: TRBJ1-1
V: TRBV12-5
size: NA
D: NA

DNA: TGTGCCAGCAGCCTTCGAACCGGGACAGGGAAGAATCTAGCTTTCTTT
CDR3: CASSLRTGTGKNLAFF
J: TRBJ1-1
V: TRBV3-1/TRBV3-2
size: NA
D: TRBD1

DNA: TGTGCCAGCAGCTTGGCGGCAGGACAAGAGACCCAGTACTTC
CDR3: CASSLAAGQETQYF
J: TRBJ2-5
V: TRBV5-4
size: NA
D: NA

DNA: TGTGCCAGCATTCCGGACAGGGGCGATGGCTACACCTTC
CDR3: CASIPDRGDGYTF
J: TRBJ1-2
V: TRBV12-3/TRBV12-4
size: NA
D: TRBD1

DNA: TGTGCCAGCAGTTCCCCCCCCCAGTTCTCCTACGAGCAGTACTTC
CDR3: CASSSPPQFSYEQYF
J: TRBJ2-7
V: TRBV28
size: NA
D: NA

DNA: TGTGCCACCAGCCCGGGACAGGGGGTTTTTAATGAAAAACTGTTTTTT
CDR3: CATSPGQGVFNEKLFF
J: TRBJ1-4
V: TRBV24-1
size: NA
D: TRBD1

DNA: TGTGCCAGCTCACCACGAACCCGAAGATGCACAGATACGCAGTATTTT
CDR3: CASSPRTRRCTDTQYF
J: TRBJ2-3
V: TRBV18
size: once
D: NA

DNA: TGTGCCAGCAGGTTGCGTGGTGAAGCTTTCTTT
CDR3: CASRLRGEAFF
J: TRBJ1-1
V: TRBV6-6
size: NA
D: NA

DNA: TGTGCCAGCAGTTACTCGTCTGCCTCTCCTGAGCAGTTCTTC
CDR3: CASSYSSASPEQFF
J: TRBJ2-1
V: TRBV6-5
size: NA
D: NA

DNA: TGCAGCGTTGGGTGGTTAGGAAACACCATATATTTT
CDR3: CSVGWLGNTIYF
J: TRBJ1-3
V: TRBV29-1
size: few
D: NA

DNA: TGTGCCAGCAGCAAAGGTCAGGGTAAAGGAACCGGGGAGCTGTTTTTT
CDR3: CASSKGQGKGTGELFF
J: TRBJ2-2
V: TRBV21-1
size: NA
D: NA

DNA: TGTGCCAGCAGCTTAGTAACAAGTTCCTACGAGCAGTACTTC
CDR3: CASSLVTSSYEQYF
J: TRBJ2-7
V: TRBV11-2
size: NA
D: NA

DNA: TGTGCCACCACGTATAGGGGGGAAAGGCAGCCCCAGCATTTT
CDR3: CATTYRGERQPQHF
J: TRBJ1-5
V: TRBV19
size: NA
D: NA

DNA: TGTGCCAGCAGTTTTATTCCCTCTACTTACTACGAGCAGTACTTC
CDR3: CASSFIPSTYYEQYF
J: TRBJ2-7
V: TRBV27
size: NA
D: NA

DNA: TGTGCCAGCCCACGGGTCTTCTCTGGAAACACCATATATTTT
CDR3: CASPRVFSGNTIYF
J: TRBJ1-3
V: TRBV7-2
size: NA
D: NA

DNA: TGTGCCAGCAGCGCTCACAGGGGGCTGAGCTCTGGGGCCAACGTCCTGACTTTC
CDR3: CASSAHRGLSSGANVLTF
J: TRBJ2-6
V: TRBV9
size: NA
D: TRBD1

DNA: TGCGCCAGCAGCTCCCGGGACAGGGGTTCCGGGGAGCTGTTTTTT
CDR3: CASSSRDRGSGELFF
J: TRBJ2-2
V: TRBV5-1
size: NA
D: TRBD1

DNA: TGTGCCAGCAGCCAAGATCCCCCCACCCGCCAAGAGACCCAGTACTTC
CDR3: CASSQDPPTRQETQYF
J: TRBJ2-5
V: TRBV14
size: few
D: NA

DNA: TGTGCCAGCAGCCGGGGACAGGGGATACTGAACACTGAAGCTTTCTTT
CDR3: CASSRGQGILNTEAFF
J: TRBJ1-1
V: TRBV27
size: NA
D: TRBD1

DNA: TGTGCCAGCAGCCATGATACTAGTCCCGGGTACCCCGGGGAGCTGTTTTTT
CDR3: CASSHDTSPGYPGELFF
J: TRBJ2-2
V: TRBV3-1/TRBV3-2
size: many
D: NA